The source of this T cell receptor beta chain is a study of neurological immune-mediated disorders (dated by TCRdb to about 2019). Some background on the complete study: The study compared peripheral blood TCR-beta repertoires of HTLV-I-associated myelopathy (HAM/TSP) patients, multiple sclerosis patients and healthy controls using UMI-based sequencing. Longitudinal samples, technical triplicates and paired sorted CD4+ and CD8+ T-cell subsets, alongside PBMC samples, were included among the approximately 98 TCR-beta libraries. Longitudinal HAM/TSP and healthy donors were sampled at 3 time-points each (about 3-45 month intervals). The cohort comprised 68 subjects: roughly 15 HAM/TSP patients, around 35 multiple sclerosis patients and 20 or so healthy controls.

cDNA was synthesized by template-switch 5'RACE using a primer with a 10-nucleotide random unique molecular identifier that tagged each TCR transcript. Every sequencing run covered 15-18 subjects and yielded more than 160 million TCR-beta sequences. The RNeasy kit was used to extract total RNA. TCR-beta VDJ regions were amplified with primers for the TCR constant region and the 5'RACE anchor, using the KAPA Real-time Library Amplification kit. A first PCR added sample indexes and Illumina adaptors, and a second PCR then raised library yield. After Ampure bead purification, the TCR product of roughly 650 bp was size-selected on a 2% E-gel SizeSelection system. Library quality was checked on a Bioanalyzer, concentration was measured with Qubit, and libraries were quantified with the Kapa Library Quantification kit before pooling. An Illumina HiSeq 2500 sequenced the libraries paired-end 2 x 150 bp. To increase sequence diversity, about 23-32% phiX was spiked into each library pool. In the source study's methods: Quality-filtered reads were processed with the UMI-based MiGEC pipeline, and over 85% of raw TCR sequences were removed by the MiGEC pipeline during error correction. IMGT germline references were used for aligning VDJ genes, and each clonotype was defined as a unique CDR3 amino acid sequence together with its V-J genes. VDJtools evaluated clonal expansion, Shannon diversity and CDR3 relatedness (CalcPairwiseDistances, ClusterSamples); CLCbio workbench built phylogenetic trees. Expanded clones were defined as having at least 8 unique UMIs, based on coefficient-of-variation modelling across technical triplicates. The raw public data were reprocessed by TCRdb itself: fastp quality trimming at Q25, MiXCR clonotype calling, in-frame beta chains only. Under each unique CDR3 protein, matching rows form one entry showing the most common genes and DNA. TCRdb, not the authors, supplied the V and J calls. The sample table records roughly 100,000 distinct CDR3 sequences; more than 10% of these occur just once. The ten most abundant clones make up approximately 3.4% of the sample.

Findings and caveats that apply to the study as a whole: Across subjects, expanded clones never shared an identical CDR3 amino acid sequence, which suggests that the TCR-beta repertoires in every group were private. TCR clonal expansion was highest in HAM/TSP patients and lowest in MS patients, with MS patients falling below even healthy controls.

The time point label corresponds to: longitudinal time-point 3. Libraries from unsorted PBMCs were made from 2 million PBMCs kept in RNAlater at -80 degrees C until RNA extraction. Peripheral blood was subjected to Ficoll-Hypaque density gradient centrifugation to isolate PBMCs, which were then cryopreserved in liquid nitrogen. Taken from cysteine to phenylalanine, the CDR3 has 13 residues. The retained sequence is limited to the CDR3, 39 bases, with the frame set at the first base. CDR1 and CDR2 are drawn from the germline V gene (reference sequence): LGHDT, YNNKEL. In the case of this clonotype: No antigen is known for it. The junction differs from germline at one of its ends, possibly a read error.

Sequenced: PBMCs. Recombination joined TRBV3-1 with TRBJ2-7; the best D guess is TRBD2, with 5 bases matching. The origin of this receptor is a female donor with HTLV-1-associated myelopathy (HAM/TSP). The CDR3 has the sequence CASSHGDSFEHYF. The DNA is as follows: TGTGCCAGCAGCCACGGGGATTCCTTCGAGCATTACTTC.